This entry describes one T cell receptor beta chain. Its antigen is not identified. Germline trimming cut 6 bases from V and 6 bases from J; bases unmatched to any gene: 11. Germline lookup yields CDR1 LNHDA and CDR2 SQIVND (reference sequence). This CDR3 region has 16 residues. These data come from a study of T cell responses to AZD1222 COVID-19 vaccine. General observations from the study: There were repertoire samples only from the period after the peak T cell response. Along spike, vaccine-associated CD4 TCRs were found throughout, with dominance at 160-218 and 743-854.

Measured with immunoSEQ multiplex PCR; TCRdb has only the in-frame clones, and not every one. In the table there are roughly 99,000 clones, 87% of which are singletons. Material: peripheral blood, obtained on day 0 of AZD1222 vaccination. V usage is TRBV19 and J usage is TRBJ1-4, with 9 bases aligning to TRBD1. The receptor comes from an adult in good health. Here the CDR3 DNA reads TGTGCCAGTAGAATCTCACAGGGGGCGAGGGATGAAAAACTGTTTTTT. It codes for CASRISQGARDEKLFF.